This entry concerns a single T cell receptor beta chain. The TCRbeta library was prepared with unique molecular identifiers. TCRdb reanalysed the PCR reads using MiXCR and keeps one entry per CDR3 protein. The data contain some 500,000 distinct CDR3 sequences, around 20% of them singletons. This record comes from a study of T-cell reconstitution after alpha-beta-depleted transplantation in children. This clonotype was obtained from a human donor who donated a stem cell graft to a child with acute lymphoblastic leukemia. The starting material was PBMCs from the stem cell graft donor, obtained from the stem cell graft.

Here the CDR3 DNA reads TGCGCCAGCAGAGGGGGCGGGAGCTCCTACAATGAGCAGTTCTTC. Its protein is CASRGGGSSYNEQFF. V is TRBV5-1 and J is TRBJ2-1; tentatively, D is TRBD1 or TRBD2 (7 bases each). V dropped 5 bases and J dropped 0 bases, with 12 bases sitting between them. The CDR3 covers 15 residues. Germline V gene data show CDR1 as SGHRS and CDR2 as YFSETQ.